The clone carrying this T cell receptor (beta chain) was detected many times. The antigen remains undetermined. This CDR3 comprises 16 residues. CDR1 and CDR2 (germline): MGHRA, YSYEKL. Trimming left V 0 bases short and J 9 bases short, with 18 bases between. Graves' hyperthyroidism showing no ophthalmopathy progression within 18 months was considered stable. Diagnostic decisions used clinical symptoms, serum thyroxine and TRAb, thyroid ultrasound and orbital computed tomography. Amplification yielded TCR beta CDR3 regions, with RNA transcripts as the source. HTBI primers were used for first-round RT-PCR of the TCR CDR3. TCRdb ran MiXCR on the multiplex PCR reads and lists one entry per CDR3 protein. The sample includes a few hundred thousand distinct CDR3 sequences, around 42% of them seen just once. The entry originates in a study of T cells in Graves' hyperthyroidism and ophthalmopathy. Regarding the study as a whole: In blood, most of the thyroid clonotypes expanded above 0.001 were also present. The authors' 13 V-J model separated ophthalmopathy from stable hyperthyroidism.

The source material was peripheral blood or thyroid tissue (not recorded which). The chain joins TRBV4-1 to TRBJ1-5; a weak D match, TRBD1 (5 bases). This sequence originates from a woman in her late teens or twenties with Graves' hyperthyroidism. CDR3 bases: TGCGCCAGCAGCCAAGATCCGGGACGCCGAGCGGGGCCCCAGCATTTT. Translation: CASSQDPGRRAGPQHF.